The clone carrying this T cell receptor (beta chain) was recorded at least ten times. Its antigen is as yet unknown. This record comes from a study of post-analysis software for immune sequencing data. Study observations and caveats: A few TRBV segments occurring more often in patients than controls included TRBV5-6, TRBV5-1 and TRBV20-1. Strong co-clustering by F measure linked samples that shared a preparation batch.

Built from TCR beta cDNA, the libraries had unique molecular identifiers in them. cDNA molecules numbering roughly 0.5 million came from roughly 1 to 10 million T cells. Via MiXCR, TCRdb re-called the PCR reads, giving one row per CDR3 protein. The sample lists a few hundred thousand distinct CDR3 sequences; around a third were seen once. The V and J ends lost 4 bases and 6 bases, in that order; junction bases with no gene match: 3. The CDR3 is made up of 13 amino acids. The V and J genes are TRBV12-3 or TRBV12-4 and TRBJ2-1; TRBD2 matches at 7 bases. This TCR came from a girl between 5 and 17 years old with multiple sclerosis. Sequencing input: blood. CDR3 amino acids: CASSWSGVNEQFF. CDR3 coding DNA: TGTGCCAGCAGTTGGAGCGGGGTCAATGAGCAGTTCTTC.